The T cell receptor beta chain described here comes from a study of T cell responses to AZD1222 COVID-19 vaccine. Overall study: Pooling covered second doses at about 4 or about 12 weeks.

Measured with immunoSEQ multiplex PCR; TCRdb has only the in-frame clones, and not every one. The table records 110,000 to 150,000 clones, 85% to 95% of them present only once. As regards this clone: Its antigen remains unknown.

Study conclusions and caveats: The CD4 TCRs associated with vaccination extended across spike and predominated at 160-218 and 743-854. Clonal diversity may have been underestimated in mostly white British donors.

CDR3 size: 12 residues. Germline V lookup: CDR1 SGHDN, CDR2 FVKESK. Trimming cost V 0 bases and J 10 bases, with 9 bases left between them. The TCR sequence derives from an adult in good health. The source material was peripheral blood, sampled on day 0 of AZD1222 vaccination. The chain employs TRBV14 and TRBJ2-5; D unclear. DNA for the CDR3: TGTGCCAGCAGCCAAGATCAGCGCTTCCAGTACTTC. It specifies CASSQDQRFQYF.